Presented here are 16 T cell receptor beta chains from one specimen sequenced in a study of spatial heterogeneity in lung cancer. Time point: blood at routine non-recurrence follow-up after resection. One entry per CDR3 protein, called by TCRdb with MiXCR from the 5' RACE reads. The sample gives over 85,000 distinct CDR3 sequences, just under 20% of which show up once; 20% to 25% is in the top ten. This specimen was PBMCs, taken at follow-up. The receptors shown here come from a male donor with early-stage non-small cell lung cancer.

This chain uses TRBV12-5 with TRBJ2-7; perhaps TRBD2 as D (6 bases). The CDR3 runs to 13 residues. The V and J ends lost 7 bases and 0 bases respectively, with 10 bases between them. The V gene's germline CDR1 is LGHNT and CDR2 FRNRAP. The CDR3 loop is CASAQGLSYEQYF. The DNA for the CDR3 is TGTGCTAGTGCCCAGGGACTCTCCTACGAGCAGTACTTC.

The genes are TRBV20-1 and TRBJ1-2; D remains ambiguous. CDR3 length: 11 amino acids. Trimming cost V 5 bases and J 4 bases, with 8 bases left between them. Germline V CDR1 and CDR2: DFQATT, SNEGSKA (reference sequence). The CDR3 loop reads CSAQRGYGYTF. The DNA for the CDR3 is TGCAGTGCTCAACGGGGCTATGGCTACACCTTC.

The V and J genes are TRBV3-1 and TRBJ1-2; D may be TRBD1 (5 bases). The V gene lost 2 bases and the J gene lost 4 bases, with 17 bases spanning the gap. This CDR3 region has 16 residues. CDR1 and CDR2 from the germline V gene are LGHDT and YNNKEL (reference sequence). Here the CDR3 reads CASSQKEGALSYGYTF. The CDR3 DNA is TGTGCCAGCAGCCAAAAAGAAGGGGCGTTGAGCTATGGCTACACCTTC. Using reference TRBV3-1 and TRBJ1-2 for the parts outside the CDR3, the full variable domain is DTAVSQTPKYLVTQMGNDKSIKCEQNLGHDTMYWYKQDSKKFLKIMFSYNNKELIINETVPNRFSPKSPDKAHLNLHINSLELGDSAVYFCASSQKEGALSYGYTFGSGTRLTVV.

This clonotype turned up a few times. The V and J genes are TRBV20-1 and TRBJ2-7; perhaps TRBD2 as D (5 bases). Germline lookup yields CDR1 DFQATT and CDR2 SNEGSKA (reference sequence). CDR3 length equals 14 residues. Trimming left V 4 bases short and J 4 bases short, with 17 bases between. The CDR3 reads CSATSSAGRYEQYF. As DNA, the CDR3 is TGCAGTGCTACGAGCTCTGCGGGTAGATACGAGCAGTACTTC.

This clonotype turned up a few times. The CDR3: CASSLEGETQYF. The CDR3 region has the DNA TGTGCCAGCAGCTTAGAAGGGGAGACCCAGTACTTC. This rearrangement joins TRBV11-3 to TRBJ2-5; D gene ambiguous. V lost 0 bases and J lost 5, with 4 bases in between. CDR1 and CDR2 (germline): SGHNT, YENEEA. This CDR3 is built from 12 residues.

The V gene is TRBV28, the J gene TRBJ2-6; no reliable D call. Germline assignment: CDR1 MDHEN and CDR2 SYDVKM. Trimming shortened V by 5 bases and J by 0 bases, and 5 bases separated the two germline ends. This CDR3 has 14 residues. This CDR3 reads CASSTSSGANVLTF. The CDR3 bases are TGTGCCAGCAGTACAAGCTCTGGGGCCAACGTCCTGACTTTC.

This clonotype was counted ten times or more. The rearrangement uses TRBV13 and TRBJ1-1; D unclear. The V gene's germline CDR1 is PRHDT and CDR2 FYEKMQ (reference sequence). V shed 1 base and J shed 1 base, with 7 bases lying between them. This CDR3 comprises 14 residues. The CDR3 region has the DNA TGTGCCAGCAGCTTAGCCTCATGGAACACTGAAGCTTTCTTT. Protein: CASSLASWNTEAFF.

The table lists this clonotype with a count of one. The chain employs TRBV19 and TRBJ1-2; D is undetermined. Trimming left V 7 bases short and J 14 bases short, with 26 bases between. The length of the CDR3 is 14 residues. CDR1 is LNHDA, CDR2 SQIVND, per germline (reference sequence). CDR3 DNA sequence: TGTGCCAGTAAACTCGGGAGAGGCCCCTCAGGAGAAACCTTC. It translates to CASKLGRGPSGETF.

There are a few counts of this clonotype. This rearrangement joins TRBV5-5 to TRBJ1-1; D not resolved. V was clipped by 0 bases and J by 10 bases, with 10 bases between them. The CDR3 consists of 12 residues. Germline loops: CDR1 SGHKS, CDR2 YYEKEE (reference sequence). CDR3 DNA: TGTGCCAGCAGCTTGGAGCTAGGGAGAGCTTTCTTT. It translates to CASSLELGRAFF.

As for this clonotype: At one of its ends the junction is not consistent with the germline gene, which may arise from a read error. The rearrangement uses TRBV7-9 and TRBJ1-1, with D unclear. Germline V gives CDR1 SEHNR, CDR2 FQNEAQ (reference sequence). This CDR3 is 13 amino acids long. The CDR3 region has the DNA TGTGCCAGCAGCTACGGGGAGAACGCTGAAGCTTTCTTT. Its translation: CASSYGENAEAFF.

The chain is built from TRBV7-9 and TRBJ2-1; D not resolved. Trimming shortened V by 5 bases and J by 8 bases, and 10 bases separated the two germline ends. The CDR3 sequence is 12 residues long. CDR1 and CDR2 (germline): SEHNR, FQNEAQ (reference sequence). In nucleotides, the CDR3 is TGTGCCAGCAGCCTACGGATCGATGAGCAGTTCTTC. As protein: CASSLRIDEQFF.

This clonotype has more than one count but fewer than ten. This rearrangement joins TRBV20-1 to TRBJ2-5, with 8 bases lining up with TRBD1. The germline V gene has CDR1 DFQATT and CDR2 SNEGSKA (reference sequence). CDR3 length: 12 amino acids. J gave up 5 bases and V 7 bases, and 6 bases lay outside the gene matches. The CDR3, as DNA: TGCAGTGTACTCGGACAGGGTGAGACCCAGTACTTC. The encoded protein is CSVLGQGETQYF.

This clonotype was seen only a few times. J is TRBJ2-1 and V is TRBV13; possibly TRBD1 or TRBD2 for D (5 bases each). The CDR3 totals 14 residues. Per the germline V gene, CDR1 is PRHDT and CDR2 is FYEKMQ (reference sequence). Trimming cost V 5 bases and J 7 bases, with 15 bases left between them. CDR3 DNA sequence: TGTGCCAGCAGCAACGAGGGGTCTCTAAATGAGCAGTTCTTC. This sequence encodes CASSNEGSLNEQFF. Drawing the rest from reference TRBV13 and TRBJ2-1, the complete variable domain is AAGVIQSPRHLIKEKRETATLKCYPIPRHDTVYWYQQGPGQDPQFLISFYEKMQSDKGSIPDRFSAQQFSDYHSELNMSSLELGDSALYFCASSNEGSLNEQFFGPGTRLTVL.

The J gene is TRBJ2-7, the V gene TRBV20-1; 7 bases line up with TRBD2. The CDR3 runs to 13 residues. From germline, CDR1 is DFQATT and CDR2 SNEGSKA (reference sequence). The V and J ends lost 5 bases and 0 bases, in that order; junction bases with no gene match: 4. The chain's CDR3 is CSAETSYSYEQYF. CDR3 nucleotides: TGCAGTGCTGAGACTAGCTACTCCTACGAGCAGTACTTC.

The chain couples TRBV29-1 to TRBJ1-3, with D possibly being TRBD1 (5 bases). Germline CDR1 and CDR2: SQVTM and ANQGSEA. Deletions cut 3 bases from V and 0 bases from J, with 9 bases between. CDR3 length equals 14 residues. CDR3: CSVDDSPSGNTIYF. CDR3 in DNA: TGCAGCGTTGATGACAGTCCCTCTGGAAACACCATATATTTT.

This clonotype was seen more than once but under ten times. The rearrangement uses TRBV7-8 and TRBJ2-1; TRBD1 is a possible D gene (5 bases). Trimming cost V 6 bases and J 10 bases, with 22 bases left between them. The CDR3 loop spans 15 amino acids. Germline CDR1 reads SGHVS; CDR2 reads FQNEAQ. The CDR3 sequence: CASSPSQGRILEQFF. DNA for the CDR3: TGTGCCAGCAGTCCCAGCCAGGGCCGAATCTTGGAGCAGTTCTTC. Together with reference TRBV7-8 and TRBJ2-1, the CDR3 gives the full variable domain: GAGVSQSPRYKVAKRGQDVALRCDPISGHVSLFWYQQALGQGPEFLTYFQNEAQLDKSGLPSDRFFAERPEGSVSTLKIQRTQQEDSAVYLCASSPSQGRILEQFFGPGTRLTVL.